This T cell receptor beta chain was captured in a study of beta chain features in type 1 diabetes (dated by TCRdb to 2017 to 2018). At the level of the whole study: Patients and healthy donors did not differ in mean age, gender distribution, total cell number or subset yield. A total of about 100,000,000 sorted cells were examined across all samples, and RNA yield correlated strongly with the number of cells per subset. In the study, TCRB repertoires of sorted circulating CD4+ T cell subsets from recently diagnosed type 1 diabetes patients were compared with those of matched healthy donors. Naive and central memory subsets were obtained from all 30 or so donors, but regulatory and stem cell-like memory subsets were isolated from only 8 patients and roughly 8 healthy donors. Results the study describes overall, beyond this receptor: Shorter templates might be favored by PCR, yet because patient and control samples were amplified and corrected together, any such skew would affect both groups equally. The naive, central memory and regulatory TCRB repertoires appeared to resemble one another more closely among patients than among healthy donors. Because the HLA sub-analyses included only small numbers of individuals, any influence of HLA type on TCRB rearrangement was left unresolved. Because cDNA was sequenced instead of genomic DNA, highly expressing activated cells could be over-represented, though the groups showed no difference in activation or CD3 levels. A moderate but significant shortening of TCRB CDR3 length was observed in type 1 diabetes patients in all four CD4+ subsets. Fewer insertions and more nucleotide deletions at VDJ recombination sites were observed in patients with type 1 diabetes, implying thymic rearrangement abnormalities.

From a lookup of the germline V gene (reference sequence), CDR1 and CDR2 are SEHNR and FQNEAQ. The CDR3 has 14 amino acids, counting the end cysteine and phenylalanine. Only the CDR3 portion is preserved as DNA: 42 bases, with reading frame beginning at the first base. All of the isolated RNA was reverse transcribed with the High Capacity cDNA Reverse Transcription Kit, so expressed TCRB transcripts were sequenced. Deep immunoSEQ sequencing was applied to naive, central memory and regulatory T cell samples, giving an average of roughly 3.5 million total reads per sample. Sorted cells were lysed in RLT buffer and RNA was extracted with DNase-treated RNeasy Micro or Mini kits, depending on cell number. To prevent cross-contamination, each cell subset was processed individually, whereas patient and healthy donor samples were processed jointly. TCRB sequences were amplified from cDNA with the immunoSEQ multiplex PCR, producing 87-bp fragments spanning the CDR3 region. Sequencing of the amplicons was performed on the Illumina HiSeq platform. As for how the authors treated the data: PCR bias was computationally corrected using synthetic template baselines, reads within Hamming distance 2 were collapsed, and singletons that could not be merged were discarded. Reads were aligned against IMGT so that V, D and J genes, CDR3 length and insertions or deletions at six rearrangement sites could be assigned. Within each subset, clonotype counts were normalized to the number of sorted cells before true diversity and Gini coefficients were calculated with the tcR R package. The overlap coefficient, calculated on TCRB nucleotide sequences, was used to quantify repertoire sharing. Out-of-frame TCRB sequences from naive cells were analyzed as a proxy for the pre-selection repertoire. TCRdb stores this immuneACCESS table with in-frame sequences only. Part of the clones is absent; in the studies checked, under half of the shortfall reflects unresolved V genes, and no reason is known for the rest. V, J and clone size were drawn from that table, and D and trimming were deduced from the DNA. The sample table holds around 300,000 clones, of which approximately 15% were seen once. More than 0.015% of the sample lies in the top ten.

With respect to this clone: This clone's antigen is unknown. At one of its ends the junction is not consistent with the germline gene, which may arise from a read error. The same CDR3 can be traced to other DNA sequences in this sample.

Each donor gave one peripheral blood draw, roughly 0.11 L on average, collected into heparinised tubes. Using a panel that included CD45RO, CCR7, CD25, CD127, CD95 and CD27, naive, central memory, regulatory and stem cell-like memory CD4+ T cells were sorted on a BD FACSAria II. Every sorted population had a purity above 98%. PBMCs were separated immediately by Lymphoprep density gradient centrifugation and were stained directly, without being cultured. To minimize batch effects, samples were stained and sorted in pairs, one healthy donor with one patient per experiment. The TCR sequence derives from a man between 18 and 35 years old with type 1 diabetes. This chain joins TRBV7-9 to TRBJ2-1; TRBD2 matches 11 bases in the middle. Sequencing used naive CD4+ T cells from blood. The cell subset or site label of this sample denotes: true naive CD4+ T cells. The nucleotide sequence is TGTGCCAGCAGCCTAGCGGGGGGCTACAATGAGCAGTTCTTC. This gives the protein CASSLAGGYNEQFF.